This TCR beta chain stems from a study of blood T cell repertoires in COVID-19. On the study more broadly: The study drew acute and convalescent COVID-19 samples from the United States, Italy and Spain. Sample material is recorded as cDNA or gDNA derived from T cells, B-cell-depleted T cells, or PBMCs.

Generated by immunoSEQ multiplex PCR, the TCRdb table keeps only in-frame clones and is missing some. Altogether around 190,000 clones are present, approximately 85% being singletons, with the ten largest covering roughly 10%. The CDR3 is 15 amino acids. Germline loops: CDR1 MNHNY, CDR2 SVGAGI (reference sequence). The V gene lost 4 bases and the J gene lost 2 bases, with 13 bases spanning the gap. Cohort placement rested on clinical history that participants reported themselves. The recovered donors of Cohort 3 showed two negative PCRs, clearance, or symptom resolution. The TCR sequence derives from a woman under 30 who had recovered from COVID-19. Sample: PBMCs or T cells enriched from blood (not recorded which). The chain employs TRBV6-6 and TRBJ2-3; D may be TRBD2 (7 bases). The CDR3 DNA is TGTGCCAGCAGTTTCGAGCGGGGACACACAGATACGCAGTATTTT. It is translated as CASSFERGHTDTQYF.